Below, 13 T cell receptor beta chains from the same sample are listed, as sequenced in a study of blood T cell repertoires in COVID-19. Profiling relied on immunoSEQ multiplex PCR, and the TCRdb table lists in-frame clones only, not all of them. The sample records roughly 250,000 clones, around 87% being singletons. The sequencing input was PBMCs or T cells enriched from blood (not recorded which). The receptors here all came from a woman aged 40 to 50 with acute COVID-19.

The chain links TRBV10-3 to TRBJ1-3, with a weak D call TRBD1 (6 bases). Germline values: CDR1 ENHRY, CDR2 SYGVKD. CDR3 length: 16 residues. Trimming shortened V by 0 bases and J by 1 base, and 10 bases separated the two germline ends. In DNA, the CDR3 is TGTGCCATCAGTGAGTCGGGCCAGGGGTCTGGAAACACCATATATTTT. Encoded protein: CAISESGQGSGNTIYF.

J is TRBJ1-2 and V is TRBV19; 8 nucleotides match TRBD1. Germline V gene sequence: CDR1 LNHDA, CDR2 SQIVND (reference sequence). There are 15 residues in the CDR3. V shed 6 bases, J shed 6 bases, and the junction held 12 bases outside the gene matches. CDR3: CASSQGATGSHGYTF. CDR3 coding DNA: TGTGCCAGTAGCCAGGGGGCGACGGGGAGCCATGGCTACACCTTC. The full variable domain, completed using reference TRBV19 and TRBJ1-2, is DGGITQSPKYLFRKEGQNVTLSCEQNLNHDAMYWYRQDPGQGLRLIYYSQIVNDFQKGDIAEGYSVSREKKESFPLTVTSAQKNPTAFYLCASSQGATGSHGYTFGSGTRLTVV.

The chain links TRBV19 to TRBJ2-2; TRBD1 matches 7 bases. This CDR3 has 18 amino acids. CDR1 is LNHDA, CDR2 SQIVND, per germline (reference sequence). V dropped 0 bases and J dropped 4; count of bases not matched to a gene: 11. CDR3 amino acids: CASSIDAFDRDLTGELFF. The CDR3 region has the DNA TGTGCCAGTAGTATAGATGCGTTTGACAGGGATCTCACCGGGGAGCTGTTTTTT.

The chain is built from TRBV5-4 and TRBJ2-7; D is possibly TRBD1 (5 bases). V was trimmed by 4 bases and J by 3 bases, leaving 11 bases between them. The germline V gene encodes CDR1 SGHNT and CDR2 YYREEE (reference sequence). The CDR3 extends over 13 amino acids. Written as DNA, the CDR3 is TGTGCCAGCAGCCGAGACAGCCTCTACGAGCAGTACTTC. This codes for CASSRDSLYEQYF.

CDR3 amino acids: CASSEGDRAIGDTQYF. The CDR3 nucleotides read TGTGCCAGCAGCGAGGGGGACAGGGCCATCGGAGATACGCAGTATTTT. This chain connects TRBV9 to TRBJ2-3, with 9 bases that match TRBD1. Germline lookup yields CDR1 SGDLS and CDR2 YYNGEE. This CDR3 is built from 16 residues. Germline trimming cut 3 bases from V and 5 bases from J; bases unmatched to any gene: 10.

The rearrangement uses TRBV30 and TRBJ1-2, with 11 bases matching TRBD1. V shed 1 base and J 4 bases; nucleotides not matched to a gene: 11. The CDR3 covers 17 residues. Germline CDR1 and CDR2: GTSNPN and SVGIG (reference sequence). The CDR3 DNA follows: TGTGCCTGGAGTGGTCCCTGGACAGGGGGCGCGTCCTATGGCTACACCTTC. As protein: CAWSGPWTGGASYGYTF.

CDR3 sequence: CASSPTEGPHTGELFF. Here the CDR3 DNA reads TGTGCCAGCAGCCCCACGGAGGGGCCCCACACCGGGGAGCTGTTTTTT. The chain joins TRBV13 to TRBJ2-2, with D possibly matching TRBD2 (6 bases). Trimming removed 5 bases at V and 3 bases at J, with 16 bases between. Germline CDR1 PRHDT, CDR2 FYEKMQ (reference sequence). The CDR3 length is 16 residues.

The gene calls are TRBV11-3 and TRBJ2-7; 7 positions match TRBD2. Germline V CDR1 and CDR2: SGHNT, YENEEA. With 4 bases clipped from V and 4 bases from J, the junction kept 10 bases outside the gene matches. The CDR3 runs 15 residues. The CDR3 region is CASSSLAGAGYEQYF. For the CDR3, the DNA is TGTGCCAGCAGCTCCCTGGCGGGAGCCGGGTACGAGCAGTACTTC.

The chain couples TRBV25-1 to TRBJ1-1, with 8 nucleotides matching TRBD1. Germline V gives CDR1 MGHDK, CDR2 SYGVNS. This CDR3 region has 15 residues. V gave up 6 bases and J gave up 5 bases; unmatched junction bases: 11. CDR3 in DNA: TGTGCCAGCAGCAATCAGTCTAGACAGGGGACTGAAGCTTTCTTT. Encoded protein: CASSNQSRQGTEAFF. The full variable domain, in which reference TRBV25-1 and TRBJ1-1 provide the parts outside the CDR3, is EADIYQTPRYLVIGTGKKITLECSQTMGHDKMYWYQQDPGMELHLIHYSYGVNSTEKGDLSSESTVSRIRTEHFPLTLESARPSHTSQYLCASSNQSRQGTEAFFGQGTRLTVV.

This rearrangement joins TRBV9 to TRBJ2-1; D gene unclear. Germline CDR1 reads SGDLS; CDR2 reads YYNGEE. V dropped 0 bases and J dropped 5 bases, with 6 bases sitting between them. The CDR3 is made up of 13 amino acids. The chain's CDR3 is CASSVGPNNEQFF. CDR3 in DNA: TGTGCCAGCAGCGTAGGTCCTAACAATGAGCAGTTCTTC.

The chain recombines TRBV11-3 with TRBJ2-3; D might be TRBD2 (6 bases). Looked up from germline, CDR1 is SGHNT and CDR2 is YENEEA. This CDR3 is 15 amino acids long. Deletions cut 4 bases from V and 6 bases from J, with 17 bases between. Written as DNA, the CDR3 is TGTGCCAGCAGCTCCGACGGGGGTCGTAAGGATACGCAGTATTTT. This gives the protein CASSSDGGRKDTQYF. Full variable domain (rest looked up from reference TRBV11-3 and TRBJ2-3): EAGVVQSPRYKIIEKKQPVAFWCNPISGHNTLYWYLQNLGQGPELLIRYENEEAVDDSQLPKDRFSAERLKGVDSTLKIQPAELGDSAVYLCASSSDGGRKDTQYFGPGTRLTVL.

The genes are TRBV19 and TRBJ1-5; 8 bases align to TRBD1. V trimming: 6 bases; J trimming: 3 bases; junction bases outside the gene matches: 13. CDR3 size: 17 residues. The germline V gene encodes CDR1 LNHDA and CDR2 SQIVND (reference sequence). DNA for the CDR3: TGTGCCAGTAGGGGGGTAGTGAGACAGGGGCTCAATCAGCCCCAGCATTTT. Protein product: CASRGVVRQGLNQPQHF.

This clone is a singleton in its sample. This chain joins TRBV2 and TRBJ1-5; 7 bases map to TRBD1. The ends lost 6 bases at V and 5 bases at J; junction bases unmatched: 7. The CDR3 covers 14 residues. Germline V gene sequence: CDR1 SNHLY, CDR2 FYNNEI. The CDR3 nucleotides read TGTGCCAGCAGAGGACAGGCCACGTATCAGCCCCAGCATTTT. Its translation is CASRGQATYQPQHF.